A single sample gave rise to the 25 T cell receptor beta chains below, sequenced in a study of blood T cell repertoires in COVID-19. Profiled with immunoSEQ multiplex PCR; TCRdb holds only in-frame clones, not every one. The sample includes about 270,000 clones, 91% of them seen just once. Sequenced sample: PBMCs or T cells enriched from blood (not recorded which). These receptors were collected from a man in his forties who had been exposed to COVID-19.

The chain joins TRBV28 to TRBJ1-5; D unclear. There are 13 residues in the CDR3. Germline CDR1 MDHEN, CDR2 SYDVKM. V dropped 3 bases and J dropped 7 bases, with 10 bases sitting between them. CDR3 nucleotides: TGTGCCAGCAGTTTTAGCTCCGGGCAGCCCCAGCATTTT. It codes for CASSFSSGQPQHF.

The rearrangement joins TRBV5-4 to TRBJ2-1; 11 nucleotides agree with TRBD2. V lost 10 bases to trimming and J lost 8 bases; unmatched junction nucleotides: 8. Germline CDR1 and CDR2: SGHNT and YYREEE (reference sequence). The CDR3 is 13 amino acids. The CDR3 DNA reads TGTGCCGATAGCGGGAGGGCCAGGGATGAGCAGTTCTTC. Translation gives CADSGRARDEQFF.

This clone was found a few times. The chain has TRBV28 and TRBJ1-1, with D possibly TRBD1 on 5 matching bases. CDR1 is MDHEN, CDR2 SYDVKM, per germline. V shed 6 bases and J shed 6 bases, with 20 bases lying between them. The CDR3 consists of 15 residues. The CDR3 here is CASRGTRPIKAEAFF. DNA of the CDR3: TGTGCCAGCAGGGGGACTAGGCCCATTAAGGCTGAAGCTTTCTTT.

The chain uses TRBV5-8 and TRBJ2-5; 8 bases match TRBD1. The trim removed 3 bases at V and 2 bases at J, leaving 6 bases unmatched. From germline, CDR1 is SGHTS and CDR2 YDEGEE. There are 15 residues in the CDR3. The CDR3 nucleotides are TGTGCCAGCAGCTCTCAGGACAGGGCGCAAGAGACCCAGTACTTC. Its protein is CASSSQDRAQETQYF.

The chain links TRBV11-3 to TRBJ2-7; 8 bases line up with TRBD2. J lost 2 bases, V lost 7 bases, and 13 bases had no gene match. The CDR3 totals 16 residues. CDR1 SGHNT and CDR2 YENEEA come from the germline V gene. CDR3 in DNA: TGTGCCAGCACCTTCCGGGGTAGCGGGAAGACCTACGAGCAGTACTTC. Translating gives CASTFRGSGKTYEQYF.

V usage is TRBV28 and J usage is TRBJ1-3; possibly TRBD1 for D (5 bases). The CDR3 runs to 15 residues. V was clipped by 3 bases and J by 4 bases, with 13 bases between them. Germline V gene sequence: CDR1 MDHEN, CDR2 SYDVKM. The CDR3 loop reads CASSFPVGQGNTIYF. The CDR3 nucleotides are TGTGCCAGCAGTTTCCCGGTGGGGCAGGGAAACACCATATATTTT.

This sequence joins TRBV15 and TRBJ2-7, with 12 bases matching TRBD1. The V segment lost 8 bases and the J segment 4 bases; nucleotides outside the gene matches: 6. There are 14 residues in the CDR3. Germline V gives CDR1 LNHNV, CDR2 YYDKDF (reference sequence). CDR3 sequence: CATARDRGPYEQYF. The CDR3 DNA is TGTGCCACCGCGCGGGACAGGGGGCCGTACGAGCAGTACTTC.

V usage is TRBV19 and J usage is TRBJ1-4, with 10 bases matching TRBD1. The germline CDR1 and CDR2 sequences are LNHDA and SQIVND (reference sequence). V was pared by 5 bases and J by 8 bases, with 17 bases of the junction left unmatched. The CDR3 spans 18 residues. In nucleotides, the CDR3 is TGTGCCAGTAGTTCCACTCGACAGGGGGCCGCCCCGGGGGAAAAACTGTTTTTT. As protein: CASSSTRQGAAPGEKLFF. The full variable domain, with the rest looked up from reference TRBV19 and TRBJ1-4, is DGGITQSPKYLFRKEGQNVTLSCEQNLNHDAMYWYRQDPGQGLRLIYYSQIVNDFQKGDIAEGYSVSREKKESFPLTVTSAQKNPTAFYLCASSSTRQGAAPGEKLFFGSGTQLSVL.

Only a few counts were recorded for this clone. The rearrangement uses TRBV7-2 and TRBJ1-5; 7 bases match TRBD1. The CDR3 is 16 amino acids. The germline V gene has CDR1 SGHTA and CDR2 FQGNSA. V dropped 1 base and J dropped 8; count of bases not matched to a gene: 11. CDR3 loop: CASSLVGGSLIEPQHF. The CDR3 coding sequence is TGTGCCAGCAGCTTAGTAGGGGGCTCCTTAATCGAGCCCCAGCATTTT.

V usage is TRBV28 and J usage is TRBJ1-1; unclear D gene. This CDR3 contains 13 residues. Germline values: CDR1 MDHEN, CDR2 SYDVKM. V gave up 9 bases and J gave up 1 base, with 12 bases separating them. The CDR3 bases are TGTGCCAGTCAAAGGCCAGGGAACACTGAAGCTTTCTTT. Protein product: CASQRPGNTEAFF.

The chain is built from TRBV28 and TRBJ1-1; unclear D gene. Per the germline V gene, CDR1 is MDHEN and CDR2 is SYDVKM. V was clipped by 3 bases and J by 1 base, with 9 bases between them. The CDR3 is 14 amino acids. CDR3 region: CASSFFGSNTEAFF. DNA of the CDR3: TGTGCCAGCAGTTTTTTCGGGTCGAACACTGAAGCTTTCTTT.

V is TRBV7-9 and J is TRBJ2-3; 7 positions agree with TRBD1. This CDR3 region has 14 residues. From germline, CDR1 is SEHNR and CDR2 FQNEAQ (reference sequence). The V gene end was trimmed by 7 bases and the J gene end by 2 bases; junction bases not matched to a gene: 6. CDR3 coding DNA: TGTGCCAGCACCAAACAGGGGAACACAGATACGCAGTATTTT. It specifies CASTKQGNTDTQYF.

The chain couples TRBV9 to TRBJ2-5; no definite D call. V was cut by 0 bases and J by 2 bases, with 8 bases left in between. CDR1 SGDLS and CDR2 YYNGEE come from the germline V gene. The CDR3 length is 14 residues. In DNA form, the CDR3 reads TGTGCCAGCAGCGTAGATCCTTCTCAAGAGACCCAGTACTTC. Encoded protein: CASSVDPSQETQYF.

The chain employs TRBV28 and TRBJ1-1; D ambiguous. CDR1 is MDHEN, CDR2 SYDVKM, per germline. Trimming removed 1 base from V and 6 bases from J, with 12 bases in between. The CDR3 has 14 residues. The CDR3 DNA is TGTGCCAGCAGTTTATATCTTGGGAGCTCTGAAGCTTTCTTT. Its protein product is CASSLYLGSSEAFF.

The V and J genes are TRBV19 and TRBJ1-3; D might be TRBD1 (5 bases). CDR3 length: 13 residues. The germline V gene has CDR1 LNHDA and CDR2 SQIVND (reference sequence). Trimming shortened V by 10 bases and J by 0 bases, and 10 bases separated the two germline ends. CDR3 amino acids: CATLQVSGNTIYF. In DNA form, the CDR3 reads TGTGCCACCTTACAGGTCTCTGGAAACACCATATATTTT.

The chain uses TRBV28 and TRBJ1-3; weak D call: TRBD1 (5 bases). The CDR3 covers 16 residues. Germline assignment: CDR1 MDHEN and CDR2 SYDVKM. V was trimmed by 7 bases and J by 0 bases, leaving 16 bases between them. The CDR3 region is CASTRLQESSGNTIYF. CDR3 sequence (DNA): TGTGCCAGCACCAGATTACAGGAGAGCTCTGGAAACACCATATATTTT.

This rearrangement joins TRBV28 to TRBJ2-7; 7 positions agree with TRBD1. Unmatched junction bases numbered 6, after V lost 4 bases and J lost 3 bases. CDR1 and CDR2 from the germline V gene are MDHEN and SYDVKM. This CDR3 contains 14 residues. CDR3 DNA sequence: TGTGCCAGCAGTTCGGGACAGATGGTCTACGAGCAGTACTTC. It codes for CASSSGQMVYEQYF.

This chain uses TRBV29-1 with TRBJ2-2; 7 bases agree with TRBD1. CDR1 and CDR2 (germline): SQVTM, ANQGSEA. The CDR3 runs to 16 residues. Trimming at V came to 6 bases and at J to 0 bases, leaving 10 bases not matched to a gene. The CDR3, as DNA: TGCAGCGTACCGAAATGGGACAGAACGAACACCGGGGAGCTGTTTTTT. It translates to CSVPKWDRTNTGELFF.

The rearrangement joins TRBV2 to TRBJ2-5; D not resolved. Per the germline V gene, CDR1 is SNHLY and CDR2 is FYNNEI. The CDR3 length is 15 residues. V lost 4 bases, J lost 7 bases, and 19 bases lay in between. The CDR3 bases are TGTGCCAGCAGTGCCGAACGAGGATTTCGATTGACCCAGTACTTC. Protein product: CASSAERGFRLTQYF. Full variable domain (outside the CDR3, taken from reference TRBV2 and TRBJ2-5): EPEVTQTPSHQVTQMGQEVILRCVPISNHLYFYWYRQILGQKVEFLVSFYNNEISEKSEIFDDQFSVERPDGSNFTLKIRSTKLEDSAMYFCASSAERGFRLTQYFGPGTRLLVL.

The chain carries TRBV11-3 and TRBJ1-1; D might be TRBD1 (5 bases). Deletions cut 2 bases from V and 4 bases from J, with 14 bases between. This CDR3 comprises 15 residues. In germline, CDR1 is SGHNT, CDR2 YENEEA. The CDR3, as DNA: TGTGCCAGCAGCTTAAAAGCGGGGGGTAGCACTGAAGCTTTCTTT. Amino acids: CASSLKAGGSTEAFF.

The chain joins TRBV30 to TRBJ1-1; the D is unclear. CDR1 GTSNPN and CDR2 SVGIG come from the germline V gene (reference sequence). This CDR3 has 13 residues. V shed 3 bases and J shed 4 bases, with 12 bases lying between them. In DNA form, the CDR3 reads TGTGCCTGGAGAGGACTCCCGGGCACTGAAGCTTTCTTT. Encoded protein: CAWRGLPGTEAFF.

The rearrangement uses TRBV9 and TRBJ1-2, with D possibly matching TRBD1 (6 bases). Germline CDR1 and CDR2: SGDLS and YYNGEE. CDR3 length: 15 amino acids. Trimming shortened V by 1 base and J by 0 bases, and 10 bases separated the two germline ends. The CDR3 nucleotides read TGTGCCAGCAGCGTATCCGGGACAACTAACTATGGCTACACCTTC. It codes for CASSVSGTTNYGYTF.

The chain recombines TRBV5-6 with TRBJ2-7; D may be TRBD1 (5 bases). Germline V gene data show CDR1 as SGHDT and CDR2 as YYEEEE. Trimming stripped 1 base from V and 3 bases from J, with 11 bases between. The CDR3 loop spans 14 amino acids. The CDR3: CASSLTGESYEQYF. As DNA, the CDR3 is TGTGCCAGCAGCTTGACAGGTGAGAGCTACGAGCAGTACTTC.

The chain combines TRBV11-3 with TRBJ2-5; 7 bases are a match to TRBD2. CDR1 is SGHNT, CDR2 YENEEA, per germline. The CDR3 is made up of 15 amino acids. V shed 1 base and J 4 bases; nucleotides not matched to a gene: 6. In DNA form, the CDR3 reads TGTGCCAGCAGCTTAGGACTAGCCGGGGGAGAGACCCAGTACTTC. Translated: CASSLGLAGGETQYF. The whole variable domain, filled in from reference TRBV11-3 and TRBJ2-5, reads EAGVVQSPRYKIIEKKQPVAFWCNPISGHNTLYWYLQNLGQGPELLIRYENEEAVDDSQLPKDRFSAERLKGVDSTLKIQPAELGDSAVYLCASSLGLAGGETQYFGPGTRLLVL.

This chain joins TRBV9 and TRBJ1-4; TRBD1 matches at 11 bases. This CDR3 spans 14 amino acids. V lost 5 bases and J lost 5; bases outside the gene matches: 2. Germline V gene lookup returns CDR1 SGDLS and CDR2 YYNGEE. This CDR3 is CASRGQGANEKLFF. In nucleotides, the CDR3 is TGTGCCAGCAGAGGACAGGGGGCCAATGAAAAACTGTTTTTT.